Described below is a single T cell receptor beta chain sequence and its context. CDR1 is LGHNA, CDR2 YNFKEQ, per germline. The CDR3 totals 15 residues. This sample was included in a study of T cells expressing NK-cell markers. Study-wide background: HCMV seropositivity marked most of the eight sequenced donors; one was seronegative.

Reanalyzing the 5' RACE reads, TCRdb keeps one entry per CDR3 protein, without DNA. The sample has about 110,000 distinct CDR3 sequences. The sequenced material came from blood T cells: a sorted CD56 or NKG2C T cell subset, CD4+ or CD8+ T cells, or bulk PBMC T cells (not recorded which). The sequence derives from a woman between 18 and 70 years old in good health. The J gene is TRBJ2-3, the V gene TRBV4-2; lacking DNA, the TRBD2 call made by TCRdb goes unchecked. The CDR3 reads CASRVTSGGTDTQYF.